Listed here is a single TCR beta chain. Its matching antigen is unknown. These data are taken from a study of cytomegalovirus exposure and HLA in healthy donors. Study outcomes and limitations: Among donors in an Asian-associated ancestry cluster, a later analysis reportedly found fewer N-insertions than the roughly 700-donor mean.

This CDR3 has 14 amino acids. Germline-derived CDR1 and CDR2 are MRHNA and SNTAGT. V shed 3 bases and J shed 7 bases, with 15 bases lying between them. The PCR employed 60 Vbeta primers together with 13 Jbeta primers. Produced via immunoSEQ multiplex PCR; TCRdb's table is partial and in-frame only. Of approximately 120,000 clones listed, 65% to 75% are singletons. The clonotype was recovered from a man aged 40-49 years in good health and CMV-seropositive. The chain is built from TRBV6-4 and TRBJ1-2; the D gene is possibly TRBD1 (6 bases). The sample comprised PBMCs. In DNA form, the CDR3 reads TGTGCCAGCAGTGAGGCGGGGGCTACTACTGGCTACACCTTC. It is translated as CASSEAGATTGYTF.